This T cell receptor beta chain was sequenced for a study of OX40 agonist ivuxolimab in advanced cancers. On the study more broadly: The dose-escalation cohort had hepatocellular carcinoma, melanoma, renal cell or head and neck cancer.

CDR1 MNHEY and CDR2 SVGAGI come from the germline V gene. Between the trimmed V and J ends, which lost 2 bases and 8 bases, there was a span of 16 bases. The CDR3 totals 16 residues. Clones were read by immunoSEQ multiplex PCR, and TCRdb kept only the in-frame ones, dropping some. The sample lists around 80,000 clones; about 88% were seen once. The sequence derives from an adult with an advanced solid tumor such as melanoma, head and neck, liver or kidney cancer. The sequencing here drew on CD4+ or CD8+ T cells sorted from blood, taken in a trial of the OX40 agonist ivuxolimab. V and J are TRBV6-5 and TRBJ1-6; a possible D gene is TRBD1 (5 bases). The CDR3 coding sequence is TGTGCCAGCAGTTACACCCCAGGGTTTCGTGATTCACCCCTCCACTTT. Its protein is CASSYTPGFRDSPLHF.